This T cell receptor (beta chain) was identified in a study of shared clonotypes between healthy human individuals. Naive CD8 cells, CD45RO-negative and positively selected for CCR7, excluded terminally differentiated effector memory CD45RA+ cells. Caucasian adults living in Nashville, Tennessee, provided all samples. This CDR3 has 16 residues. The ends lost 1 base at V and 5 bases at J; junction bases unmatched: 9. The V gene's germline CDR1 is SGHDN and CDR2 FVKESK. Clones were sequenced by immunoSEQ multiplex PCR, and TCRdb holds only the in-frame ones, with some missing. The sample yields about 2.1 million clones, 93% seen once.

The rearrangement joins TRBV14 to TRBJ2-5, with 8 bases fitting TRBD2. Sequences were obtained from naive CD8+ T cells from PBMCs. The clonotype comes from a man in his late teens or twenties in good health. Some clones in this sample may be carry-over from other donors' samples. CDR3 sequence: CASSQGFSGIRETQYF. CDR3 nucleotide sequence: TGTGCCAGCAGCCAAGGTTTTAGCGGGATTAGGGAGACCCAGTACTTC.